This T cell receptor beta chain was sequenced in a study of T cell changes during pregnancy in multiple sclerosis. Profiled with immunoSEQ multiplex PCR; TCRdb holds only in-frame clones, not every one. Here the sample spans 70,000 or so clones, roughly 91% being singletons. Losses at the gene ends were 1 base for V and 4 bases for J; bases not matched to a gene: 18. The CDR3 has 20 residues. Germline V gene sequence: CDR1 SGHVS, CDR2 FQNEAQ. The chain is built from TRBV7-8 and TRBJ1-5, with 8 bases aligning to TRBD1. The specimen comprised peripheral blood, sampled in the third trimester of pregnancy. This TCR derives from a female donor in good health, enrolled as a control in a pregnancy study. The CDR3 DNA reads as TGTGCCAGCAGCTTAGACCTAACGTCCGGGACAGGAGGGTTAAATCAGCCCCAGCATTTT. This sequence encodes CASSLDLTSGTGGLNQPQHF.